What follows are 3 T cell receptor beta chains derived from one specimen sequenced in a study of T cell responses to AZD1222 COVID-19 vaccine. TCRdb's table, derived via immunoSEQ multiplex PCR, lists solely in-frame clones and lacks some. Among 150,000 to 200,000 clones listed, just over 90% were seen once. The sequenced sample was peripheral blood, obtained 28 days after the second dose of the MenACWY control vaccine. Source of these receptors: an adult who received the MenACWY meningococcal vaccine as a control.

This clone was recorded a few times. CDR3 in DNA: TGTGCCAGCAGTTACCGGCTAGCGGGAGGGAATGAGCAGTTCTTC. It yields the protein CASSYRLAGGNEQFF. V usage is TRBV6-2 or TRBV6-3 and J usage is TRBJ2-1; 12 nucleotides match TRBD2. The V and J ends lost 2 bases and 7 bases, in that order; junction bases with no gene match: 3. Germline V lookup: CDR1 MNHEY, CDR2 SVGEGT. The CDR3 extends over 15 amino acids.

This clone was seen just once. The gene calls are TRBV6-2 or TRBV6-3 and TRBJ2-3; the D gene is possibly TRBD2 (6 bases). V lost 0 bases to trimming and J lost 0 bases, with 16 bases between them. Germline loops: CDR1 MNHEY, CDR2 SVGEGT. The CDR3 contains 18 residues. CDR3 nucleotide sequence: TGTGCCAGCAGTTACTCGAGATCGGGCGGGGCTAGCACAGATACGCAGTATTTT. Protein: CASSYSRSGGASTDTQYF.

The chain combines TRBV21-1 with TRBJ1-5. TRBV21-1 is a known pseudogene. The CDR3 is made up of 12 amino acids. CDR3 DNA sequence: TGTGCCAGCAGGAAGAGGGATCAGCCCCAGCATTTT. It codes for CASRKRDQPQHF.